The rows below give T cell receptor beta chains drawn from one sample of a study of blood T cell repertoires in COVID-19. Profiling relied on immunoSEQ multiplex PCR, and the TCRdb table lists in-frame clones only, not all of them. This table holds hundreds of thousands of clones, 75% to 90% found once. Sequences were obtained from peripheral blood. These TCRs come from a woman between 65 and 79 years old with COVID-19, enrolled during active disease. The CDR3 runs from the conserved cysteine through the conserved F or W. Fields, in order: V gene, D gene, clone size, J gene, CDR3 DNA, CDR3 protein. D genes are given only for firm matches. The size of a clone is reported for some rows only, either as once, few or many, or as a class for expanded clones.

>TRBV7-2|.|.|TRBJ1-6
TGTGCCAGCAGCAGACCCCGGGGGGAGTCCTATAATTCACCCCTCCACTTT
CASSRPRGESYNSPLHF
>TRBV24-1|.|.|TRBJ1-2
TGTGCCACCAGTGATTTGGACAGTAACTATGGCTACACCTTC
CATSDLDSNYGYTF
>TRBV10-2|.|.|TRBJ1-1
TGCGCCAGCAGTGAGGGACAGATCGGGGTGAACACTGAAGCTTTCTTT
CASSEGQIGVNTEAFF
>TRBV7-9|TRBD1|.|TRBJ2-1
TGTGCCAGCAGCCCGGGACAGGGTGGGTACAATGAGCAGTTCTTC
CASSPGQGGYNEQFF
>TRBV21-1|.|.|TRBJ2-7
TGTGCCAGCAGCAAAGGGGTCGAGGGTACGAGGGGGGGCTCCTACGAGCAGTACTTC
CASSKGVEGTRGGSYEQYF
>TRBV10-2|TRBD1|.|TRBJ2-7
TGCGCCAGCAGCTTTGGGACAGGGGCATCCGAGCAGTACTTC
CASSFGTGASEQYF
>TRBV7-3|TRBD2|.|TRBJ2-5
TGTGCCAGCAGCTTAAAGGGGGGACTAGGAGAGACCCAGTACTTC
CASSLKGGLGETQYF
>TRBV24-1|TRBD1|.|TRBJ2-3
TGTGCCACCAGTGATCCGGGACAGGACACAGATACGCAGTATTTT
CATSDPGQDTDTQYF
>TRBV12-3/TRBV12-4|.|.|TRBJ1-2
TGTGCCAGCAGGGCTGAGGATGGCTACACCTTC
CASRAEDGYTF
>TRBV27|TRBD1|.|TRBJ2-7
TGTGCCAGCAGTTTAAAATGGGGATGGGACAGACTCTACGAGCAGTACTTC
CASSLKWGWDRLYEQYF
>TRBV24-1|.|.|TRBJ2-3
TGTGCCACCAGCAAAACCGCCGGGACAAGCACAGATACGCAGTATTTT
CATSKTAGTSTDTQYF
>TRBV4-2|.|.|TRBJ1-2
TGTGCCAGCAGCCAAACCCTCGACACCCACTATGGCTACACCTTC
CASSQTLDTHYGYTF
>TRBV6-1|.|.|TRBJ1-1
TGTGCCAGCAGTGAAGCTCCCGTCATGACTCTGAACACTGAAGCTTTCTTT
CASSEAPVMTLNTEAFF
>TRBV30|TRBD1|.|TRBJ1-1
TGTGCCTGGAGTACAGGGGGCGGCACTGAAGCTTTCTTT
CAWSTGGGTEAFF
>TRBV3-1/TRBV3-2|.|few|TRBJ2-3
TGTGCCAGCAGCCTTATGAGGGGAGGTGGGGATACGCAGTATTTT
CASSLMRGGGDTQYF
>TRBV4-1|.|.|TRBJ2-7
TGCGCCAGCAGCCAAGACGGCATTGGCGGGGTCCTCTCCTACGAGCAGTACTTC
CASSQDGIGGVLSYEQYF
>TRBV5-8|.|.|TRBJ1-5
TGTGCCAGCGGCCCCCGAGCGGTTCTGCCCCAGCATTTT
CASGPRAVLPQHF
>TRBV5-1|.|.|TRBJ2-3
TGCGCCAGCAGCTTGCTGGTTTTACTTCCAGATACGCAGTATTTT
CASSLLVLLPDTQYF
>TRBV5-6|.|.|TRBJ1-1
TGTGCCAGCAGCTTGTCGGACACCGAAGCTTTCTTT
CASSLSDTEAFF
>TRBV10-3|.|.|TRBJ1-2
TGTGCCATCAGTGAGGACCTGGGTTCTAGCTATGGCTACACCTTC
CAISEDLGSSYGYTF
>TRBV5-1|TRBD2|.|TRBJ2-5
TGCGCCAGCAGCCCTAGACTAGCGGCAATTCAAGAGACCCAGTACTTC
CASSPRLAAIQETQYF
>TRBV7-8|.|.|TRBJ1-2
TGTGCCAGCAGCTTAACGGAGCAGTTTCTCTATGGCTACACCTTC
CASSLTEQFLYGYTF
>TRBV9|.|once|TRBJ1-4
TGTGCCAGCAGTGTCGGTGGGGGAGGCGAAAAACTGTTTTTT
CASSVGGGGEKLFF
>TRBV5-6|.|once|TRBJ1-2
TGTGCCAGCAGCTTGGTCGGGGGAGGCTACACCTTC
CASSLVGGGYTF
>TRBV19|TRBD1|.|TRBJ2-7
TGTGCCAGTAGTATAGCCCCCTGGACAGGGGGAGGCGAGCAGTACTTC
CASSIAPWTGGGEQYF
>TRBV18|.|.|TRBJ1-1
TGTGCCAGCTCACCTCCTTCGGGGTATGACACTGAAGCTTTCTTT
CASSPPSGYDTEAFF
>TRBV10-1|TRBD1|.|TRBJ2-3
TGCGCCAGCAGTTCCCTTCGACAGGGGTCCACAGATACGCAGTATTTT
CASSSLRQGSTDTQYF
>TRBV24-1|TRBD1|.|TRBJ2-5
TGTGCCACCAGTGATACGGGACAGCAAGAGACCCAGTACTTC
CATSDTGQQETQYF
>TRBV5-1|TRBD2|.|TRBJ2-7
TGCGCCAGCAGCGCCCGTTTCGCAGCGGGGGGTTTCTACGAGCAGTACTTC
CASSARFAAGGFYEQYF
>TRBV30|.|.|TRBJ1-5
TGTGCCTGGAGCGAGGGGGGGCCGCAGCCCCAGCATTTT
CAWSEGGPQPQHF
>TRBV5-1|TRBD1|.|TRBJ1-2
TGCGCCAGCGGAGGGGACAGAGCCTATGGCTACACCTTC
CASGGDRAYGYTF
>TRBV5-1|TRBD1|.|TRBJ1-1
TGCGCCAGCAGCTGGGGGGACAGGGTGACTGAAGCTTTCTTT
CASSWGDRVTEAFF
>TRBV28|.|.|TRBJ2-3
TGTGCCAGCAGTTTTGGGGGGGCATGGGCAGATACGCAGTATTTT
CASSFGGAWADTQYF
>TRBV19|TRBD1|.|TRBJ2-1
TGTGCCAGTAAAATTCAGGGGGATGGCGATGAGCAGTTCTTC
CASKIQGDGDEQFF
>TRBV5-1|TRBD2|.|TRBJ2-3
TGCGCCAGCAGTGGTAGCGGGGACGTTTTTTCAGATACGCAGTATTTT
CASSGSGDVFSDTQYF
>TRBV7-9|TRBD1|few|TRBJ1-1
TGTGCCAGCAGCTTCGGTGACAGGGCAGCTCAAGATGAAGCTTTCTTT
CASSFGDRAAQDEAFF
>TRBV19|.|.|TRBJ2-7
TGTGCCAGTAGCCGGACAGCCGTTTCCTACGAGCAGTACTTC
CASSRTAVSYEQYF
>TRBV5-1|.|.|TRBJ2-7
TGCGCCAGCAGCGTCGAGGCGGCAACCTACGAGCAGTACTTC
CASSVEAATYEQYF
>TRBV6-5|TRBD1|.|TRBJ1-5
TGTGCCAGCAGCTATTTGACAGGGAACCAGCCCCAGCATTTT
CASSYLTGNQPQHF
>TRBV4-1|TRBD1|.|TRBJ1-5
TGCGCCAGCAGCCACCCCGGACAGGGACCTCAGCCCCAGCATTTT
CASSHPGQGPQPQHF
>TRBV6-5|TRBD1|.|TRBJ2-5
TGTGCCAGCGAACAACAGGGGGCTCGGTACTTC
CASEQQGARYF
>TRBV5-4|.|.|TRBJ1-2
TGTGCCAGCAGCCCACAGCGGTCTGGGGGGGTGGTTAGAGGCTACACCTTC
CASSPQRSGGVVRGYTF
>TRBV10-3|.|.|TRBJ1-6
TGTGCCATCAGTGAGTCGGGAGGGCACAATAATTCACCCCTCCACTTT
CAISESGGHNNSPLHF
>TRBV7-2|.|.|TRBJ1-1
TGTGCCAGCAGCCACGGACAGCCTGAAGCTTTCTTT
CASSHGQPEAFF
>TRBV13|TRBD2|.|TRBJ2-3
TGTGCCAGCAGCTCTCTAGCGGGGGGCCGTCTGGGGCAAGATACGCAGTATTTT
CASSSLAGGRLGQDTQYF
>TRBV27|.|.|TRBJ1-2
TGTGCCAGCAGTTTTTGGGGGGGCGATGGCTACACCTTC
CASSFWGGDGYTF
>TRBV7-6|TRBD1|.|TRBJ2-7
TGTGCCAGCAGCTTGGGGACAGGGGTGTATAACGAGCAGTACTTC
CASSLGTGVYNEQYF
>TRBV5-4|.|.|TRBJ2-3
TGTGCCAGCAGCTTACCAGGTAGCACAGATACGCAGTATTTT
CASSLPGSTDTQYF
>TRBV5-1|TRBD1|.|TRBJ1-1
TGCGCCAGCAGCCCGCAGACAGGGGGCGGGACTGAAGCTTTCTTT
CASSPQTGGGTEAFF
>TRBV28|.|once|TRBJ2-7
TGTGCCAGCAGTCTAGGGGGGACAGTATACTACGAGCAGTACTTC
CASSLGGTVYYEQYF
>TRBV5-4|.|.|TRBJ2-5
TGTGCCAGCAGCCTGAGGGGGGGAGCAGAGACCCAGTACTTC
CASSLRGGAETQYF
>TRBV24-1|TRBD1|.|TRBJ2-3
TGTGCCACCAGTGATGACAGGGAAAAGACAGATACGCAGTATTTT
CATSDDREKTDTQYF
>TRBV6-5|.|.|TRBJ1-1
TGTGCCAGCACAGGGCAGATGAACACTGAAGCTTTCTTT
CASTGQMNTEAFF
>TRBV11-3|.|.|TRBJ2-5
TGTGCCAGCAGCTTAGGTGCTATATCGGGAGAGACCCAGTACTTC
CASSLGAISGETQYF
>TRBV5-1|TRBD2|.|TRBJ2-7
TGCGCCAGCAGCTTTGAAGCGGGGGGGCTCTACGAGCAGTACTTC
CASSFEAGGLYEQYF
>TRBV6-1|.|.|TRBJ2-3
TGTGCCAGCAGTGAACTGGCAGGCCCAGATACGCAGTATTTT
CASSELAGPDTQYF
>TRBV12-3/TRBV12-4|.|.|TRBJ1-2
TGTGCCAGCAGTTTTGGCATTCCCACCGGCTACACCTTC
CASSFGIPTGYTF
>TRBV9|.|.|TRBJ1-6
TGTGCCAGCAGCGTAGATGTAGGGGTAGGTTCACCCCTCCACTTT
CASSVDVGVGSPLHF